The 10 T cell receptor beta chains reported below all come from one sample, sequenced in a study of STAT5B mutations in CD4+ large granular lymphocyte leukemia. Measured with immunoSEQ multiplex PCR; TCRdb has only the in-frame clones, and not every one. Found here are 23,000 or so clones, less than 80% of them singletons; the top ten hold 0.65%. The source material was CD4+ T cells from blood buffy coats. Receptors were obtained from a human donor in good health.

This clone was detected only a few times. The CDR3 DNA sequence: TGTGCCAGCAGCCGAGGGGTTTTCCTAGATACGCAGTATTTT. This sequence encodes CASSRGVFLDTQYF. The V and J genes are TRBV11-2 and TRBJ2-3; D might be TRBD1 or TRBD2, each matching 5 bases. The CDR3 has 14 amino acids. The V gene lost 5 bases and the J gene lost 5 bases, with 14 bases spanning the gap. Germline V CDR1 and CDR2: SGHAT, FQNNGV.

The CDR3 is CASSLGDRDHSPLHF. The CDR3, as DNA: TGTGCCAGCAGCTTGGGTGACAGGGATCATTCACCCCTCCACTTT. The chain couples TRBV5-6 to TRBJ1-6, with 7 bases aligning to TRBD1. The CDR3 spans 15 residues. J lost 8 bases, V lost 0 bases, and 5 bases had no gene match. The V gene's germline CDR1 is SGHDT and CDR2 YYEEEE.

The chain links TRBV18 to TRBJ1-4; possibly TRBD1 for D (5 bases). Germline assignment: CDR1 KGHSH and CDR2 LQKENI. Trimming removed 2 bases at V and 0 bases at J, with 13 bases between. The CDR3 consists of 17 residues. The CDR3, as DNA: TGTGCCAGCTCACCAGCGCAGGGCTTAGCAACTAATGAAAAACTGTTTTTT. It is translated as CASSPAQGLATNEKLFF.

This chain links TRBV19 with TRBJ1-4, with D unclear. The CDR3 consists of 12 residues. CDR1 LNHDA and CDR2 SQIVND come from the germline V gene (reference sequence). The V end was cut by 6 bases, the J end by 6 bases, with 8 bases between. The CDR3 DNA sequence: TGTGCCAGTAGAACAAGAGATGAAAAACTGTTTTTT. The encoded protein is CASRTRDEKLFF.

In this sample, this clone turned up a few times. This rearrangement joins TRBV2 to TRBJ1-4; D is uncertain. The germline V and J ends were trimmed by 3 bases and 5 bases, with 16 bases remaining between them. Germline V gene sequence: CDR1 SNHLY, CDR2 FYNNEI. The CDR3 length is 16 residues. CDR3 sequence (DNA): TGTGCCAGCAGTGACGGGCGAGGACGGATCAATGAAAAACTGTTTTTT. Protein: CASSDGRGRINEKLFF.

V gene TRBV6-6 combines with J gene TRBJ1-1; D not certain. Germline V gene sequence: CDR1 MNHNY, CDR2 SVGAGI (reference sequence). The CDR3 runs 11 residues. V dropped 4 bases and J dropped 7 bases, with 7 bases sitting between them. As DNA, the CDR3 is TGTGCCAGCAGTTCTGGGAATGAAGCTTTCTTT. Translation: CASSSGNEAFF.

DNA of the CDR3: TGTGCCAGCAGCTCCAGGGGCTACGAGCAGTACTTC. Its protein is CASSSRGYEQYF. The chain employs TRBV5-6 and TRBJ2-7; the D gene is possibly TRBD1 (6 bases). Between the trimmed V and J ends, which lost 3 bases and 3 bases, there was a span of 7 bases. Per germline, CDR1 SGHDT and CDR2 YYEEEE. The CDR3 is 12 amino acids.

In this sample, this clone turned up once. The chain recombines TRBV10-3 with TRBJ2-1; no clear D. Germline V CDR1 and CDR2: ENHRY, SYGVKD. V was clipped by 0 bases and J by 4 bases, with 7 bases between them. The CDR3 contains 14 residues. This CDR3 reads CAISESPQYNEQFF. CDR3 nucleotides: TGTGCCATCAGTGAGTCCCCCCAATACAATGAGCAGTTCTTC.

This clone has only a few counts. This chain joins TRBV7-9 and TRBJ2-2, with D possibly being TRBD1 (5 bases). This CDR3 spans 13 amino acids. Trimming took off 0 bases at V and 6 bases at J, with 5 bases between the two ends. Germline V lookup: CDR1 SEHNR, CDR2 FQNEAQ (reference sequence). CDR3 coding DNA: TGTGCCAGCAGCTTAGCAGGGGCCGGGGAGCTGTTTTTT. This sequence encodes CASSLAGAGELFF.

V is TRBV5-1 and J is TRBJ2-1, with a possible D match to TRBD1 (5 bases). The CDR3 consists of 14 residues. Trimming took off 0 bases at V and 2 bases at J, with 6 bases between the two ends. Germline-derived CDR1 and CDR2 are SGHRS and YFSETQ. CDR3 DNA: TGCGCCAGCAGCTTGGAGGGGCCCTACAATGAGCAGTTCTTC. Its translation: CASSLEGPYNEQFF.